Listed below are T cell receptor beta chains from one sample, sequenced in a study of human T cells and chemical hapten exposure. A single record per CDR3 protein comes from TCRdb applying MiXCR to the RACE reads. The table shows around 76,000 distinct CDR3 sequences, with about 12% occurring only once. The input for sequencing was whole blood, taken in connection with sensitization to the hapten diphenylcyclopropenone (DPC). The receptor set was obtained from a woman aged 55 to 70 with alopecia areata. Some clones in this sample may be carry-over from other donors' samples. CDR3s include the opening cysteine and the closing phenylalanine or tryptophan. D genes are given only for firm matches. Clone size is not always given. Where it is, it says once, few, many or a class for expanded clones.

V	D	J	size	CDR3	DNA
TRBV5-1	-	TRBJ2-7	few	CASSLEGEFPYEQYF	TGCGCCAGCAGCTTGGAGGGGGAATTTCCCTACGAGCAGTACTTC
TRBV3-1	-	TRBJ2-7	-	CASSRTVTDFSYEQYF	TGTGCCAGCAGCCGGACAGTAACAGATTTCTCCTACGAGCAGTACTTC
TRBV10-3	-	TRBJ2-7	many	CAISEGGEQYF	TGTGCCATCAGTGAAGGGGGGGAGCAGTACTTC
TRBV29-1	-	TRBJ1-2	few	CSVFGDGYTF	TGCAGCGTTTTCGGCGATGGCTACACCTTC
TRBV3-1	-	TRBJ2-1	few	CASRPRSGQETYNEQFF	TGTGCCAGCAGACCAAGATCAGGGCAGGAGACCTACAATGAGCAGTTCTTC
TRBV6-6	-	TRBJ1-1	many	CASTSFNEAFF	TGTGCCAGCACCTCTTTTAATGAAGCTTTCTTT
TRBV23-1	TRBD2	TRBJ2-7	many	CASSQSGGTPTSYEQYF	TGCGCCAGCAGTCAATCGGGAGGGACCCCCACCTCCTACGAGCAGTACTTC
TRBV2	-	TRBJ2-6	-	CATGGSGANVLTF	TGTGCCACCGGAGGCTCTGGGGCCAACGTCCTGACTTTC
TRBV20-1	TRBD1	TRBJ2-7	few	CSAWDRGLYEQYF	TGCAGTGCTTGGGACAGGGGGCTCTACGAGCAGTACTTC
TRBV5-1	TRBD1	TRBJ1-5	many	CASSPGQEGEPQHF	TGCGCCAGCAGCCCCGGACAGGAGGGTGAGCCCCAGCATTTT
TRBV10-3	-	TRBJ2-1	few	CAISERYNEQFF	TGTGCCATCAGTGAGCGGTACAATGAGCAGTTCTTC
TRBV4-2	TRBD1	TRBJ2-7	-	CASSPGTGLPEQYF	TGTGCCAGCAGCCCGGGGACAGGGCTCCCCGAGCAGTACTTC
TRBV2	-	TRBJ2-7	many	CASSQDSTYSYEQYF	TGTGCCAGCAGTCAGGACAGCACATATTCCTACGAGCAGTACTTC
TRBV4-1	-	TRBJ2-1	many	CASSVSYNEQFF	TGCGCCAGCTCCGTGTCCTACAATGAGCAGTTCTTC
TRBV7-2	TRBD1	TRBJ2-3	few	CASSFRQGRGYTDTQYF	TGTGCCAGCAGCTTTCGACAGGGGCGCGGTTACACAGATACGCAGTATTTT
TRBV30	-	TRBJ1-2	-	CAWSGNGGYTF	TGTGCCTGGAGCGGGAATGGCGGCTACACCTTC
TRBV20-1	-	TRBJ1-1	-	CSARDNTEAFF	TGCAGTGCCCGCGATAACACTGAAGCTTTCTTT
TRBV20-1	-	TRBJ1-6	few	CSARGTVLNSPLHF	TGCAGTGCTCGAGGGACGGTCCTAAATTCACCCCTCCACTTT
TRBV5-1	-	TRBJ2-2	many	CASSVLAESGELFF	TGCGCCAGCAGCGTCTTAGCAGAATCCGGGGAGCTGTTTTTT
TRBV3-1	-	TRBJ2-3	-	CASKGPDTQYF	TGTGCCAGCAAGGGGCCAGATACGCAGTATTTT